This note documents a single T cell receptor beta chain sequence. Its antigen remains undetermined. The sample holds no much larger clone one base away, and base qualities are not on file. The immunoSEQ Assay, a bias-controlled multiplex PCR, was used to amplify TCRbeta CDR3 regions from genomic DNA. The original pipeline was this. Nucleated cell counts per sample were estimated from amplification of reference gene primers within the assay. To quantify the absolute abundance of each unique TCRbeta CDR3 rearrangement, sequence reads were collapsed and filtered. For each sample, productive Simpson clonality was calculated by taking the square root of Simpson's diversity index across productive rearrangements. The immuneACCESS repertoire file appears here via TCRdb, limited to in-frame rearrangements. These files lack a portion of the clones; in checked studies, under half of the deficit traces to unresolved V genes, and the cause of the others is not known. The DNA was the basis for D and trimming; V, J and clone size are from that table. Here the sample has some 300,000 clones; around nine tenths occur a single time. Together, the top ten hold 1.8% of the sample.

In Seattle, one collaborating source enrolled patients while the infection was active and tracked those patients longitudinally over the course of disease. Whole blood was collected in K2EDTA tubes by collaborating institutions according to the institutions' own protocols. For TCRbeta analysis, collaborators shipped samples as frozen whole blood, isolated PBMCs, or DNA extracted from either of those sample types. This sample stems from a study of blood T cell repertoires in COVID-19 (dated by TCRdb to about 2020). Study-level background: The collaborator samples originated in the United States, Italy and Spain and spanned the acute and convalescent phases of COVID-19. Subjects who had been exposed to COVID-19, were actively infected with it, or had recovered from it provided the deeply sampled blood TCRbeta repertoires that made up the dataset. Where HLA class I and class II types were available, the types were taken from metadata supplied by the sample provider, not from assay-based typing. The repertoires were released in a freely available public database meant as a resource for research on the immune response to SARS-CoV-2. The samples were drawn from the first 160 participants of the ongoing ImmuneRACE study and from 1,254 subjects provided by 6 global collaborators. The material from the prospective study consisted of cDNA or gDNA derived from T cells, B-cell-depleted T cells, or PBMCs. A de-identified subject ID, COVID-19 status, age in years and sex were almost always included in the sample metadata. Beyond this particular receptor, the publication reports: The amount of clinical and demographic metadata varied by source and participant and was provided uncurated.

CDR1 and CDR2 are drawn from the germline V gene: SNHLY, FYNNEI. The CDR3 starts with the cysteine, ends with the phenylalanine, and has 15 residues. Of all the DNA, just the CDR3 is kept, 45 bases in frame from base 1. From V the trimming removes 8 bases and from J it removes 3 bases, while the gene matches leave 10 bases of the junction unaccounted for. The receptor chain draws on TRBV2 and TRBJ1-2, with 9 bases in between that match TRBD1. This clonotype was obtained from a woman in her 30s with COVID-19, enrolled during active disease. The source material was peripheral blood. The DNA sequence is given as TGTGCCAGCTATCCCGGGGGACAGGGAGACTATGGCTACACCTTC. It codes for CASYPGGQGDYGYTF. Joined to the reference TRBV2 and TRBJ1-2 proteins, this CDR3 gives the full variable domain: EPEVTQTPSHQVTQMGQEVILRCVPISNHLYFYWYRQILGQKVEFLVSFYNNEISEKSEIFDDQFSVERPDGSNFTLKIRSTKLEDSAMYFCASYPGGQGDYGYTFGSGTRLTVV.